These 15 T cell receptor beta chains were sequenced from one sample in a study of blood T cell repertoires in COVID-19. TCRdb keeps only in-frame clones here, not all; method: immunoSEQ multiplex PCR. Altogether 150,000 to 200,000 clones are present, approximately 77% being singletons, with the ten largest covering about 11%. Source material: peripheral blood. These receptors were collected from a woman older than 75 with active or convalescent COVID-19.

The V and J genes are TRBV12-5 and TRBJ2-2, with no clear D. From germline, CDR1 is LGHNT and CDR2 FRNRAP. The CDR3 is 14 amino acids. V was shortened by 2 bases and J by 0 bases, with 4 bases between the two germline ends. The CDR3, as DNA: TGTGCTAGTGGTTTGAAGCCGAACACCGGGGAGCTGTTTTTT. Translating it yields CASGLKPNTGELFF.

V is TRBV3-1 (or the pseudogene TRBV3-2) and J is TRBJ2-1, with D unresolved. This CDR3 has 11 residues. V was trimmed by 4 bases and J by 9 bases, leaving 7 bases between them. CDR1 is LGHDT, CDR2 YNNKEL, per germline (reference sequence). The DNA of the CDR3 is TGTGCCAGCAGCCTAGTGAGTGAGCAGTTCTTC. It specifies CASSLVSEQFF.

The chain combines TRBV2 with TRBJ1-1; 10 bases are a match to TRBD1. V dropped 6 bases and J dropped 11; count of bases not matched to a gene: 12. Germline CDR1 and CDR2: SNHLY and FYNNEI. The CDR3 length is 14 residues. DNA for the CDR3: TGTGCCAGCAGGAAGGACAGGGGGGCTGTAGGGGCTTTCTTT. Translation: CASRKDRGAVGAFF.

The rearrangement uses TRBV19 and TRBJ2-2, with TRBD2 matching over 13 bases. The CDR3 runs to 16 residues. Trimming removed 6 bases from V and 6 bases from J; junction bases left unmatched: 7. CDR1 is LNHDA and CDR2 is SQIVND in the germline V gene (reference sequence). CDR3 loop: CASRGTSGTGAGELFF. CDR3 DNA sequence: TGTGCCAGTAGAGGGACTAGCGGGACAGGCGCCGGGGAGCTGTTTTTT.

Only a few counts were recorded for this clone. Here the CDR3 reads CASSEWAGVDTEAFF. The DNA for the CDR3 is TGTGCCAGCAGTGAATGGGCAGGGGTCGACACTGAAGCTTTCTTT. The chain uses TRBV6-1 and TRBJ1-1, with D possibly TRBD1 on 6 matching bases. Deletions cut 2 bases from V and 3 bases from J, with 13 bases between. Per germline, CDR1 MNHNS and CDR2 SASEGT. The CDR3 contains 15 residues.

Only one count was recorded for this clone. The V gene is TRBV6-2 or TRBV6-3, the J gene TRBJ1-3, with 8 bases that match TRBD1. Germline V gene sequence: CDR1 MNHEY, CDR2 SVGEGT. The CDR3 consists of 15 residues. J lost 3 bases, V lost 4 bases, and 5 bases had no gene match. The CDR3 sequence is CASSSGGVYGNTIYF. CDR3 nucleotides: TGTGCCAGCAGTTCAGGGGGCGTATATGGAAACACCATATATTTT.

The genes are TRBV19 and TRBJ2-7; D is possibly TRBD2 (5 bases). The CDR3 is 14 amino acids. CDR1 and CDR2 (germline): LNHDA, SQIVND (reference sequence). V shed 1 base and J shed 3 bases, with 10 bases lying between them. The chain's CDR3 is CASSIGLGGYEQYF. The DNA of the CDR3 is TGTGCCAGTAGTATAGGGCTAGGAGGCTACGAGCAGTACTTC.

This chain connects TRBV6-5 to TRBJ1-3; 8 bases line up with TRBD1. This CDR3 region has 14 residues. Germline assignment: CDR1 MNHEY and CDR2 SVGAGI. Trimming took 6 bases from V and 0 from J; bases not matched to a gene: 1. This CDR3 is CASRQGVSGNTIYF. Here the CDR3 DNA reads TGTGCCAGCAGACAGGGGGTCTCTGGAAACACCATATATTTT.

This chain joins TRBV10-2 and TRBJ1-1; D not certain. CDR3 length: 14 residues. From germline, CDR1 is WSHSY and CDR2 SAAADI. Between the trimmed V and J ends, which lost 6 bases and 2 bases, there was a span of 13 bases. CDR3 in DNA: TGCGCCAGCAGGGCAGCGATCCTTAACACTGAAGCTTTCTTT. Encoded protein: CASRAAILNTEAFF.

The CDR3: CASSLRTNGGQPQHF. The CDR3 DNA reads as TGTGCCAGCAGCTTGCGGACGAACGGAGGGCAGCCCCAGCATTTT. The chain links TRBV5-6 to TRBJ1-5; no clear D gene. CDR1 and CDR2 from the germline V gene are SGHDT and YYEEEE. There are 15 residues in the CDR3. The V gene lost 1 base and the J gene lost 7 bases, with 15 bases spanning the gap.

The chain links TRBV27 to TRBJ2-7; 8 bases fit TRBD2. The CDR3 totals 15 residues. The V and J ends lost 4 bases and 3 bases, in that order; junction bases with no gene match: 8. Germline CDR1 MNHEY, CDR2 SMNVEV (reference sequence). The CDR3: CASSSLGTSSYEQYF. CDR3 in DNA: TGTGCCAGCAGTTCCCTTGGGACTAGTAGCTACGAGCAGTACTTC.

The chain joins TRBV10-3 to TRBJ1-3; D gene unclear. The CDR3 sequence is 16 residues long. V lost 3 bases, J lost 4 bases, and 16 bases lay in between. Looked up from germline, CDR1 is ENHRY and CDR2 is SYGVKD. CDR3 residues: CAISDPRGRFGNTIYF. The CDR3, as DNA: TGTGCCATCAGTGACCCCCGGGGAAGATTCGGAAACACCATATATTTT.

This clone appeared once. The chain has TRBV5-1 and TRBJ1-1; D might be TRBD1 (6 bases). V was pared by 2 bases and J by 0 bases, with 8 bases between. Germline lookup yields CDR1 SGHRS and CDR2 YFSETQ. The CDR3 sequence is 14 residues long. The chain's CDR3 is CASSFRTVNTEAFF. DNA for the CDR3: TGCGCCAGCAGCTTTAGGACAGTGAACACTGAAGCTTTCTTT.

This clone was found once. V is TRBV15 and J is TRBJ2-4, with 9 bases identical to TRBD1. CDR1 is LNHNV, CDR2 YYDKDF, per germline (reference sequence). Trimming at V came to 3 bases and at J to 6 bases, leaving 12 bases not matched to a gene. The CDR3 has 17 residues. CDR3 nucleotides: TGTGCCACCAGCAGGGAAAGACCGGGACAGGGTTTAAACATTCAGTACTTC. Encoded protein: CATSRERPGQGLNIQYF. The whole variable domain, filled in from reference TRBV15 and TRBJ2-4, reads DAMVIQNPRYQVTQFGKPVTLSCSQTLNHNVMYWYQQKSSQAPKLLFHYYDKDFNNEADTPDNFQSRRPNTSFCFLDIRSPGLGDTAMYLCATSRERPGQGLNIQYFGAGTRLSVL.

The table lists this clone with a count of one. The chain uses TRBV7-3 and TRBJ1-1; no clear D. The CDR3 extends over 13 amino acids. V gave up 2 bases and J gave up 3 bases, with 7 bases separating them. Germline V gene lookup returns CDR1 SGHTA and CDR2 FQGTGA. CDR3 nucleotides: TGTGCCAGCAGCTTAGGGCCGGACACTGAAGCTTTCTTT. Translation gives CASSLGPDTEAFF.